The sample holds a few counts of the clone carrying this T cell receptor beta chain. Its antigen is undetermined. This sample stems from a study of CD8 T cells in ankylosing spondylitis. The V gene lost 4 bases and the J gene lost 5 bases, with 10 bases spanning the gap. CDR1 and CDR2 from the germline V gene are SGHTS and YDEGEE. The CDR3 spans 13 residues. General study findings and limits: With a CD8+ phenotype, disease-linked clones were relatively rare in peripheral blood. Within matched ankylosing spondylitis synovial fluid, disease-linked clones were reportedly significantly enriched. Blood of patients with ankylosing spondylitis appeared to be characterized by a TCR beta motif of 8 or 9 highly homologous variants.

As the method for making TCR beta libraries, quantitative 5'-RACE with molecular barcodes was used. Each CDR3 protein is one row after TCRdb ran MiXCR on the 5' RACE reads. The sample contains around 440,000 distinct CDR3 sequences, 17% of which appear only once. The gene calls are TRBV5-8 and TRBJ1-5, with a weak D call TRBD1 (5 bases). Specimen: blood, either unsorted or a sorted T cell fraction (not recorded which). The sequence was collected from a male donor with ankylosing spondylitis. CDR3 nucleotide sequence: TGTGCCAGCAGCGGGGGATGGTATCAGCCCCAGCATTTT. Translated, it gives CASSGGWYQPQHF.